The 15 T cell receptor beta chains reported below all come from one sample, sequenced in a study of blood T cell repertoires in COVID-19. Produced via immunoSEQ multiplex PCR; TCRdb's table is partial and in-frame only. The table lists 250,000 to 350,000 clones, 80% to 95% of them singletons. Sequenced sample: peripheral blood. The receptors derive from a woman in her 30s with COVID-19, enrolled during active disease.

This clone was seen once. The V call is TRBV6-5, the J call TRBJ1-4; 8 nucleotides agree with TRBD1. The germline V gene has CDR1 MNHEY and CDR2 SVGAGI. This CDR3 region has 15 residues. J lost 7 bases, V lost 2 bases, and 6 bases had no gene match. CDR3 bases: TGTGCCAGCAGTTACGACACAGGGGGTACTGAAAAACTGTTTTTT. It specifies CASSYDTGGTEKLFF.

V usage is TRBV5-1 and J usage is TRBJ2-7, with D unresolved. The CDR3 covers 12 residues. Germline V CDR1 and CDR2: SGHRS, YFSETQ. V was trimmed by 0 bases and J by 12 bases, leaving 13 bases between them. The CDR3 is CASSLDPAEWYF. CDR3 DNA sequence: TGCGCCAGCAGCTTGGACCCGGCGGAGTGGTACTTC.

This clone was seen just once. The chain uses TRBV23-1 and TRBJ1-6, with 7 nucleotides matching TRBD1. TRBV23-1 is placed among ORFs of uncertain function. CDR3 size: 15 residues. The V gene end was trimmed by 7 bases and the J gene end by 1 base; junction bases not matched to a gene: 4. This CDR3 reads CASTRQGSYNSPLHF. As DNA, the CDR3 is TGCGCCAGCACCCGACAGGGATCCTATAATTCACCCCTCCACTTT.

This clone was detected only a few times. The rearrangement uses TRBV6-5 and TRBJ1-5, with 12 bases identical to TRBD1. The germline gives CDR1 MNHEY, CDR2 SVGAGI. The CDR3 is 14 amino acids. J was trimmed by 6 bases and V by 6 bases; bases with no gene match: 3. The CDR3 DNA is TGTGCCAGCAGAGGGACAGGGGGCACTCAGCCCCAGCATTTT. It is translated as CASRGTGGTQPQHF.

V usage is TRBV5-8 and J usage is TRBJ1-1; 8 positions agree with TRBD1. V gave up 4 bases and J gave up 4 bases; unmatched junction bases: 12. Germline V gene data show CDR1 as SGHTS and CDR2 as YDEGEE. This CDR3 spans 16 amino acids. Here the CDR3 DNA reads TGTGCCAGCAGCACCACAGGGGGTTGGGGTGGCACTGAAGCTTTCTTT. Encoded protein: CASSTTGGWGGTEAFF.

This clone was detected only once. This rearrangement joins TRBV27 to TRBJ2-7; TRBD1 is a possible D gene (7 bases). The CDR3 is made up of 14 amino acids. The ends were cut back, 5 bases at V and 7 bases at J, with 18 bases in the middle. Germline lookup yields CDR1 MNHEY and CDR2 SMNVEV (reference sequence). CDR3 nucleotide sequence: TGTGCCAGCAGTCTCGCCAGGACAGGAGGGGAGCAGTACTTC. Encoded protein: CASSLARTGGEQYF.

The V gene is TRBV28, the J gene TRBJ1-2; 7 bases fit TRBD1. Germline values: CDR1 MDHEN, CDR2 SYDVKM. The CDR3 runs to 14 residues. The V gene end was trimmed by 5 bases and the J gene end by 0 bases; junction bases not matched to a gene: 3. CDR3 region: CASSPGTANYGYTF. CDR3 DNA: TGTGCCAGCAGTCCCGGGACAGCTAACTATGGCTACACCTTC.

The chain carries TRBV10-2 and TRBJ1-1, with D perhaps matching TRBD1 (5 bases). The V end was cut by 4 bases, the J end by 3 bases, with 9 bases between. CDR3 length: 13 amino acids. In germline, CDR1 is WSHSY, CDR2 SAAADI. For the CDR3, the DNA is TGCGCCAGCAGTGGGGGGGTATACACTGAAGCTTTCTTT. As protein: CASSGGVYTEAFF.

The chain joins TRBV3-1 (or the pseudogene TRBV3-2) to TRBJ2-7; TRBD2 agrees at 10 bases. CDR3 length: 17 amino acids. V was pared by 4 bases and J by 3 bases, with 12 bases of the junction left unmatched. Looked up from germline, CDR1 is LGHDT and CDR2 is YNNKEL (reference sequence). CDR3: CASSRGSGGIMGYEQYF. The CDR3 bases are TGTGCCAGCAGCCGCGGTAGCGGGGGGATTATGGGCTACGAGCAGTACTTC.

This clone is a singleton in its sample. J is TRBJ2-1 and V is TRBV6-4, with 8 bases aligning to TRBD2. The CDR3 has 14 amino acids. J lost 8 bases, V lost 8 bases, and 11 bases had no gene match. CDR1 MRHNA and CDR2 SNTAGT come from the germline V gene. For the CDR3, the DNA is TGTGCCAGCTTGGGACTAGTATTAGGGGATGAGCAGTTCTTC. Its protein is CASLGLVLGDEQFF.

This chain links TRBV5-1 with TRBJ2-7; weak D call: TRBD1 (5 bases). This CDR3 is built from 15 residues. Germline V lookup: CDR1 SGHRS, CDR2 YFSETQ. V was cut by 1 base and J by 0 bases, with 11 bases left in between. The CDR3 nucleotides read TGCGCCAGCAGCTTGACAGGACCTAGCTCCTACGAGCAGTACTTC. The encoded protein is CASSLTGPSSYEQYF.

The chain has TRBV5-1 and TRBJ1-4; 8 nucleotides line up with TRBD1. This CDR3 spans 15 amino acids. Germline CDR1 is SGHRS and CDR2 is YFSETQ. V was pared by 4 bases and J by 1 base, with 3 bases of the junction left unmatched. CDR3 in amino acids: CASSLDRGTNEKLFF. The CDR3, as DNA: TGCGCCAGCAGCCTCGACAGGGGAACTAATGAAAAACTGTTTTTT.

V gene TRBV29-1 combines with J gene TRBJ1-2; tentative D call: TRBD1 (5 bases). The ends were cut back, 6 bases at V and 8 bases at J, with 22 bases in the middle. Germline-derived CDR1 and CDR2 are SQVTM and ANQGSEA. This CDR3 spans 14 amino acids. DNA of the CDR3: TGCAGCGTGCGGTTACCTCCGGGACTCCGGGGCTACACCTTC. This sequence encodes CSVRLPPGLRGYTF.

For this clone: A read error may produce the germline difference seen at one junction end. The chain links TRBV7-7 to TRBJ1-1, with D perhaps TRBD1 (5 bases). The CDR3 contains 16 residues. The germline V gene encodes CDR1 SSHAT and CDR2 FNYEAQ (reference sequence). DNA for the CDR3: TGTGCTAGCAGCTTAGCACGGGACTGGAGAAACACTGAAGCTTTCTTT. As protein: CASSLARDWRNTEAFF.

The count of this clone is one. One junction end disagrees with the germline gene, perhaps due to a read error. The V call is TRBV7-7, the J call TRBJ2-1, with D possibly being TRBD2 (5 bases). From germline, CDR1 is SSHAT and CDR2 FNYEAQ (reference sequence). There are 15 residues in the CDR3. For the CDR3, the DNA is TGTGCTAGCAGCTTAAGTATAGAAGCGGACAATGAGCAGTTCTTC. It translates to CASSLSIEADNEQFF.